This TCR beta chain was documented in a study of blood T cell repertoires in COVID-19. Overall study: Spain, Italy and the United States supplied samples that represented acute and convalescent COVID-19. In each case, the material was cDNA or gDNA derived from T cells, B-cell-depleted T cells, or PBMCs.

V gave up 3 bases and J gave up 0 bases, with 12 bases separating them. There are 15 residues in the CDR3. From germline, CDR1 is DFQATT and CDR2 SNEGSKA (reference sequence). In the study's own analysis: For nucleated cells, counts were estimated from reference gene primer amplification. Some clones are missing from TCRdb's copy, which holds only in-frame ones; the method was immunoSEQ multiplex PCR. For V, J and clone size, that table is used; D and trimming come from the DNA. The sample yields about 220,000 clones, around 84% seen once. The rearrangement links TRBV20-1 to TRBJ1-3, with D possibly being TRBD1 (6 bases). Input material: peripheral blood. This sequence originates from a man aged 25 to 45 with active or convalescent COVID-19. CDR3 in amino acids: CSASLGAFSGNTIYF. The CDR3, as DNA: TGCAGTGCTAGTTTGGGGGCCTTCTCTGGAAACACCATATATTTT.